This T cell receptor (beta chain) was sequenced for a study of Graves' ophthalmopathy and Graves' hyperthyroidism. Study at large: Peripheral blood collection took place at initial diagnosis, before any treatment. Whole-study results and caveats: In predicting ophthalmopathy progression, the model reached around 65% sensitivity and around 72% specificity.

The CDR3 totals 17 residues. J was trimmed by 7 bases and V by 0 bases; bases with no gene match: 11. Germline lookup yields CDR1 DFQATT and CDR2 SNEGSKA (reference sequence). Using RNA transcripts, the TCR beta CDR3 regions were amplified. After a first-round RT-PCR with HTBI primers, a second-round multiplex PCR was run. TCRdb used MiXCR to reprocess the multiplex PCR reads, holding one entry per CDR3 protein. The data contain roughly 420,000 distinct CDR3 sequences, approximately 21% of them singletons. In this sample, this clonotype turned up a few times. As yet, its antigen is unknown. A much larger clone sits a single nucleotide away, making a read error possible. Patients were diagnosed from clinical symptoms, serum thyroxine, TRAb, thyroid ultrasound and orbital computed tomography.

The clonotype originates from a woman younger than 30 with stable Graves' hyperthyroidism. Sequenced: peripheral blood. J is TRBJ2-5 and V is TRBV20-1; TRBD2 matches at 13 bases. CDR3 loop: CSARDLGGLAGPGTQYF. The CDR3 coding sequence is TGCAGTGCTAGAGATCTAGGGGGACTAGCGGGACCAGGGACCCAGTACTTC.